The clone carrying this T cell receptor (beta chain) was seen many times. The antigen is undetermined. It was uncontrolled infection, other autoimmune disease, pregnancy or lactation that excluded patients. Orbital computed tomography and thyroid ultrasound, together with serum TRAb and thyroxine and clinical symptoms, were used for diagnoses. This record belongs to a study of T cells in Graves' hyperthyroidism and ophthalmopathy. Study-wide points: Model-based prediction identified ophthalmopathy a median around 6.7 months prior to its onset.

The V gene lost 2 bases and the J gene lost 6 bases, with 14 bases spanning the gap. CDR1 is GTSNPN, CDR2 SVGIG, per germline (reference sequence). The CDR3 runs to 13 residues. RNA transcripts were the template for amplifying TCR beta CDR3 regions. When the TCR CDR3 underwent first-round RT-PCR, the HTBI primer set was used. TCRdb re-called the multiplex PCR reads with MiXCR, one entry per CDR3 protein. Counted here are 650,000 to 700,000 distinct CDR3 sequences, around 15% occurring once; the ten biggest clones make up around a sixth. This TCR came from a man aged 50-60 years with Graves' hyperthyroidism. The sample taken for sequencing was blood. The chain uses TRBV30 and TRBJ2-7; D is undetermined. CDR3 residues: CAWSLAAAPEQYF. CDR3 nucleotides: TGTGCCTGGAGTTTAGCCGCTGCTCCCGAGCAGTACTTC.